A single sample gave rise to the 30 T cell receptor beta chains below, sequenced in a study of CD8+CD57+ T cells in acquired aplastic anemia. Those patients picked for sequencing had displayed CD8+CD57+ cell expansion on flow cytometry. Both TCR beta VDJ combination and CDR3 sequence profiling were carried out. Genomic DNA was the template for this profiling. One entry per CDR3 protein results from TCRdb running MiXCR on the reads. The sample holds more than 150,000 distinct CDR3 sequences, less than 60% seen once. The source material was sorted CD4+, CD8+, or CD8+CD57+ T cells (not recorded which) from PBMCs. These receptors all stem from a human donor with aplastic anemia.

This clonotype was observed at least ten times. This chain joins TRBV6-4 and TRBJ1-2, with TRBD1 identical over 11 bases. Germline trimming cut 6 bases from V and 4 bases from J; bases unmatched to any gene: 7. The CDR3 has 15 residues. Germline V gene data show CDR1 as MRHNA and CDR2 as SNTAGT. In DNA, the CDR3 is TGTGCCAGCAGGCTCCGGGACAGGGGGAGCTATGGCTACACCTTC. Its protein is CASRLRDRGSYGYTF.

This clonotype was seen more than once but under ten times. V usage is TRBV5-1 and J usage is TRBJ2-1, with D possibly TRBD2 on 6 matching bases. Germline CDR1 and CDR2: SGHRS and YFSETQ. V dropped 7 bases and J dropped 7 bases, with 24 bases sitting between them. The CDR3 spans 16 residues. The CDR3 sequence is CASYRDSAQKPNEQFF. CDR3 coding DNA: TGCGCCAGCTACCGGGACTCCGCGCAAAAGCCTAATGAGCAGTTCTTC.

As regards this clonotype: One junction end does not reproduce the germline sequence, and a read error may be involved. The V and J genes are TRBV5-6 and TRBJ2-3; TRBD2 might be the D (6 bases). This CDR3 is built from 17 residues. Germline CDR1 is SGHDT and CDR2 is YYEEEE. The CDR3 region is CASSRRTNGTRTDTQYF. The CDR3 region has the DNA TGTGCCAGCAGCCGACGGACTAACGGGACGCGCACAGACACGCAGTATTTT.

This clonotype was detected ten times or more. The CDR3: CASSLSGAQPQHF. The CDR3 DNA is TGTGCCAGCAGCTTGTCGGGGGCGCAGCCCCAGCATTTT. The chain couples TRBV7-2 to TRBJ1-5; perhaps TRBD1 as D (6 bases). The CDR3 is made up of 13 amino acids. The V gene's germline CDR1 is SGHTA and CDR2 FQGNSA. V lost 3 bases and J 7 bases, leaving 10 bases between the germline ends.

This chain links TRBV10-3 with TRBJ1-1; D unclear. CDR3 length: 14 amino acids. CDR1 is ENHRY, CDR2 SYGVKD, per germline. V lost 2 bases to trimming and J lost 2 bases, with 9 bases between them. CDR3 DNA: TGTGCCATCAGTGAGGGGAGTGGTAACACTGAAGCTTTCTTT. Amino acids: CAISEGSGNTEAFF.

The V and J genes are TRBV7-3 and TRBJ2-5; D not resolved. The CDR3 has 11 residues. Germline values: CDR1 SGHTA, CDR2 FQGTGA. V lost 10 bases and J lost 5, with 11 bases in between. As DNA, the CDR3 is TGTGCCACACGGATTCTGGAGACCCAGTACTTC. It is translated as CATRILETQYF.

This clonotype showed up many times. The chain joins TRBV6-2 or TRBV6-3 to TRBJ1-1; TRBD1 might be the D (6 bases). V was clipped by 4 bases and J by 1 base, with 16 bases between them. Germline-derived CDR1 and CDR2 are MNHEY and SVGEGT. This CDR3 has 16 residues. CDR3 region: CASSSPLRQANTEAFF. The CDR3 DNA reads TGTGCCAGCAGTTCCCCCCTCCGACAGGCGAACACTGAAGCTTTCTTT.

Worth noting for this clonotype: The junction shows a germline mismatch at one end, possibly a read error. The chain couples TRBV9 to TRBJ2-5, with D hard to call. The CDR3 runs to 11 residues. CDR1 and CDR2 (germline): SGDLS, YYNGEE. CDR3 DNA sequence: TGTGCCAGCAGCGCAGAGGAGACCCAGTGCTTC. Amino acid sequence: CASSAEETQCF.

This clonotype was recorded only once. The CDR3 here is CASSLGDSRLNTEAFF. The CDR3, as DNA: TGTGCCAGCAGCTTAGGGGACAGCAGGTTGAACACTGAAGCTTTCTTT. The chain employs TRBV11-1 and TRBJ1-1, with 7 bases identical to TRBD1. CDR3 length: 16 amino acids. Looked up from germline, CDR1 is SGHAT and CDR2 is FQDESV (reference sequence). The V segment lost 1 base and the J segment 0 bases; nucleotides outside the gene matches: 5.

As to this clonotype: A read error may explain this, as a much larger clone is one base away. The chain carries TRBV20-1 and TRBJ2-1, with 9 bases aligning to TRBD2. CDR1 is DFQATT, CDR2 SNEGSKA, per germline (reference sequence). The CDR3 is 17 residues long. CDR3 DNA sequence: TGCAGTGCTCCCGCGCGCCTAGCGGGGAGGATCTACAATGGGCAGTTCTTC. This codes for CSAPARLAGRIYNGQFF.

For this clonotype: This may be a read error: a much more frequent sequence differs by one nucleotide. The chain is built from TRBV7-8 and TRBJ1-4; tentatively, D is TRBD1 (5 bases). The germline V gene has CDR1 SGHVS and CDR2 FQNEAQ. CDR3 length: 15 amino acids. V dropped 8 bases and J dropped 4 bases, with 17 bases sitting between them. The CDR3 coding sequence is TGTGCCAGCCGCCGAAAATCAGGGATTAATGAAAAACTGTTTTTT. Translated: CASRRKSGINEKLFF.

This clonotype showed up many times. The gene calls are TRBV2 and TRBJ1-5; 7 nucleotides line up with TRBD1. Germline V gene data show CDR1 as SNHLY and CDR2 as FYNNEI. After removal of 4 bases from V and 7 bases from J, the junction contained 7 bases not matched to a gene. The CDR3 is 14 amino acids. The CDR3: CASSVEGARQPQHF. In DNA, the CDR3 is TGTGCCAGCAGTGTTGAGGGGGCTAGGCAGCCCCAGCATTTT.

This clonotype was picked up many times. The J gene is TRBJ2-5, the V gene TRBV5-4; no firm D call. V dropped 2 bases and J dropped 3 bases, with 8 bases sitting between them. The CDR3 has 13 amino acids. The germline CDR1 and CDR2 sequences are SGHNT and YYREEE (reference sequence). The CDR3 loop reads CASSFLQEETQYF. The CDR3 region has the DNA TGTGCCAGCAGCTTTCTCCAGGAAGAGACCCAGTACTTC.

For this clonotype: A much larger clone is a single base away; this may be a read error. The chain employs TRBV12-3 or TRBV12-4 and TRBJ2-2; 9 bases are a match to TRBD2. The CDR3 spans 15 residues. V was clipped by 6 bases and J by 10 bases; unmatched bases: 12. CDR3 nucleotide sequence: TGTGCCAGCAGGGAGGCGGGAGGGCCAAGCGTGGAGCTGTTTTTT. This codes for CASREAGGPSVELFF.

Here the CDR3 reads CASRDSGKPTDTQYF. The CDR3 nucleotides are TGTGCCAGTAGAGATAGCGGGAAACCCACAGATACGCAGTATTTT. The J gene is TRBJ2-3, the V gene TRBV19, with TRBD2 identical over 8 bases. Germline CDR1 and CDR2: LNHDA and SQIVND (reference sequence). The junction had 7 bases not matched to a gene; V was cut back by 6 bases and J by 2 bases. The CDR3 length is 15 residues.

This clonotype was recorded at least ten times. The rearrangement joins TRBV11-2 to TRBJ2-3; perhaps TRBD1 as D (5 bases). The CDR3 has 15 residues. Trimming removed 0 bases at V and 1 base at J, with 8 bases between. CDR1 and CDR2 from the germline V gene are SGHAT and FQNNGV. The CDR3 DNA follows: TGTGCCAGCAGCTTAGATACCAGGGGCACAGATACGCAGTATTTT. Its translation: CASSLDTRGTDTQYF.

The gene calls are TRBV11-3 and TRBJ1-1; D remains unclear. V shed 4 bases and J shed 5 bases, with 11 bases lying between them. Per the germline V gene, CDR1 is SGHNT and CDR2 is YENEEA. The CDR3 spans 13 residues. CDR3 loop: CASSSPSRTEAFF. CDR3 sequence (DNA): TGTGCCAGCAGCTCCCCATCCCGGACTGAAGCTTTCTTT.

For this clonotype: Its ends do not fully match the called genes, so a read error is possible. V gene TRBV15 combines with J gene TRBJ2-1, with TRBD2 matching over 8 bases. Germline CDR1 is LNHNV and CDR2 is YYDKDF (reference sequence). CDR3 length: 16 residues. The CDR3 sequence: CATSREVVAGNNEQFF. In DNA, the CDR3 is TGTGCCACCAGCCGAGAGGTAGTAGCGGGAAACAATGAGCAGTTCTTC. The entire variable domain, with the rest obtained from reference TRBV15 and TRBJ2-1, is as follows: DAMVIQNPRYQVTQFGKPVTLSCSQTLNHNVMYWYQQKSSQAPKLLFHYYDKDFNNEADTPDNFQSRRPNTSFCFLDIRSPGLGDTAMYLCATSREVVAGNNEQFFGPGTRLTVL.

This clonotype was seen many times. V usage is TRBV6-1 and J usage is TRBJ2-7; D perhaps matches TRBD2 (6 bases). The CDR3 consists of 13 residues. The germline V gene encodes CDR1 MNHNS and CDR2 SASEGT. The V gene lost 0 bases and the J gene lost 6 bases, with 9 bases spanning the gap. The CDR3, as DNA: TGTGCCAGCAGTGAAGCTGCGGGGATCGAGCAGTACTTC. Translation gives CASSEAAGIEQYF.

Turning to this clonotype: A much larger clone differs by one base, so this may be a read error. V gene TRBV6-2 or TRBV6-3 combines with J gene TRBJ1-1; no reliable D call. The CDR3 extends over 13 amino acids. Germline V gene data show CDR1 as MNHEY and CDR2 as SVGEGT. V lost 6 bases to trimming and J lost 2 bases, with 10 bases between them. The CDR3 is CASSKARNTEAFF. The CDR3 nucleotides are TGTGCCAGCAGCAAGGCAAGAAACACTGAAGCTTTCTTT.

J is TRBJ2-7 and V is TRBV11-1, with TRBD2 matching over 9 bases. Trimming at V came to 2 bases and at J to 2 bases, leaving 13 bases not matched to a gene. The CDR3 has 18 amino acids. In germline, CDR1 is SGHAT, CDR2 FQDESV (reference sequence). This CDR3 is CASSLRASGARTTYEQYF. For the CDR3, the DNA is TGTGCCAGCAGCTTACGGGCTAGCGGGGCCCGCACAACCTACGAGCAGTACTTC.

As to this clonotype: A junction end diverges from the germline sequence, so it may reflect a read error. V gene TRBV11-1 combines with J gene TRBJ2-7; D assignment may be TRBD1 or TRBD2 (5 bases each). Germline V gives CDR1 SGHAT, CDR2 FQDESV (reference sequence). The CDR3 runs 16 residues. DNA of the CDR3: TGCGCCAGCAGCTTAGCGCGTAGGACACGCGGGCGGGAGCAGTACTTC. It yields the protein CASSLARRTRGREQYF. Together with reference TRBV11-1 and TRBJ2-7, the CDR3 gives the full variable domain: EAEVAQSPRYKITEKSQAVAFWCDPISGHATLYWYRQILGQGPELLVQFQDESVVDDSQLPKDRFSAERLKGVDSTLKIQPAELGDSAMYLCASSLARRTRGREQYFGPGTRLTVT.

The rearrangement uses TRBV10-3 and TRBJ2-7, with 8 bases fitting TRBD2. Germline V gives CDR1 ENHRY, CDR2 SYGVKD. The CDR3 totals 14 residues. The trim removed 3 bases at V and 1 base at J, leaving 2 bases unmatched. The CDR3 is CAISDRGGSYEQYF. In DNA form, the CDR3 reads TGTGCCATCAGTGACCGGGGGGGTTCCTACGAGCAGTACTTC.

The rearrangement links TRBV9 to TRBJ2-3, with 7 bases identical to TRBD1. In germline, CDR1 is SGDLS, CDR2 YYNGEE. The CDR3 extends over 15 amino acids. The junction had 9 bases not matched to a gene; V was cut back by 6 bases and J by 2 bases. The CDR3, as DNA: TGTGCCAGCACCCGACAGGGTATAATCACAGATACGCAGTATTTT. Translation gives CASTRQGIITDTQYF.

The rearrangement links TRBV24-1 to TRBJ2-2; 8 bases are shared with TRBD2. V was clipped by 5 bases and J by 1 base; unmatched bases: 5. Germline CDR1 is KGHDR and CDR2 is SFDVKD. The CDR3 is 16 residues long. CDR3 loop: CATSASGLQNTGELFF. The CDR3 nucleotides read TGTGCCACCAGTGCTAGCGGGCTCCAGAACACCGGGGAGCTGTTTTTT.

This clonotype was seen many times. The J gene is TRBJ1-1, the V gene TRBV2; TRBD1 matches at 10 bases. Germline V CDR1 and CDR2: SNHLY, FYNNEI. The CDR3 spans 17 residues. V lost 2 bases to trimming and J lost 5 bases; unmatched junction nucleotides: 11. In DNA form, the CDR3 reads TGTGCCAGCAGTGAAAGGCGAAGGACAGGGGGTATAACTGAAGCTTTCTTT. Residues: CASSERRRTGGITEAFF.

The chain has TRBV20-1 and TRBJ2-7; 7 bases align to TRBD2. The ends lost 4 bases at V and 2 bases at J; junction bases unmatched: 2. The CDR3 has 12 residues. Per germline, CDR1 DFQATT and CDR2 SNEGSKA (reference sequence). DNA of the CDR3: TGCAGTGCTAAGCGGGGTCCCTACGAGCAGTACTTC. This encodes CSAKRGPYEQYF.

The CDR3 sequence: CATSRDRGPTYYEQYF. The CDR3 DNA reads TGTGCCACCAGCAGGGACAGGGGGCCGACCTACTACGAGCAGTACTTC. This chain uses TRBV15 with TRBJ2-7; 11 positions agree with TRBD1. This CDR3 has 16 amino acids. Germline assignment: CDR1 LNHNV and CDR2 YYDKDF (reference sequence). V lost 3 bases, J lost 3 bases, and 7 bases stayed unmatched.

This clonotype was seen at least ten times. The chain recombines TRBV29-1 with TRBJ2-1; the match to TRBD2 covers 10 bases. This CDR3 has 17 amino acids. The trim removed 6 bases at V and 2 bases at J, leaving 13 bases unmatched. The germline gives CDR1 SQVTM, CDR2 ANQGSEA. The CDR3 sequence: CSVRGRIAGGPYNEQFF. In DNA form, the CDR3 reads TGCAGCGTAAGGGGTCGGATAGCGGGGGGTCCCTACAATGAGCAGTTCTTC.

This chain connects TRBV19 to TRBJ2-1; possibly TRBD1 or TRBD2 for D (6 bases each). Looked up from germline, CDR1 is LNHDA and CDR2 is SQIVND (reference sequence). The ends were cut back, 0 bases at V and 5 bases at J, with 11 bases in the middle. This CDR3 contains 15 residues. The CDR3 coding sequence is TGTGCCAGTAGTATAGATCGGGGGCAAAACAATGAGCAGTTCTTC. The encoded protein is CASSIDRGQNNEQFF.